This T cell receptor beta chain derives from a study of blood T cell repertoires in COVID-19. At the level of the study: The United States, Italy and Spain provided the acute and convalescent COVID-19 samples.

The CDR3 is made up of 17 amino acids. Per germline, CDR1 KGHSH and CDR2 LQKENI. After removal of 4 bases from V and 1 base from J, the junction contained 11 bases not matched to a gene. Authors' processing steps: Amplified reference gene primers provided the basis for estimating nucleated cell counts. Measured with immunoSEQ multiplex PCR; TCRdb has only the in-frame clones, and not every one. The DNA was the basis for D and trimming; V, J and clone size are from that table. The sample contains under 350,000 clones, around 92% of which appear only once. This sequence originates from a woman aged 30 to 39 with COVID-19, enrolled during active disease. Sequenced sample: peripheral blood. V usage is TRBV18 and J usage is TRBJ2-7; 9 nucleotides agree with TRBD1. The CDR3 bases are TGTGCCAGCTCACTCCCAACCGGGACAGGGACATCCTACGAGCAGTACTTC. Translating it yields CASSLPTGTGTSYEQYF.